A single sample is the source of the 3 T cell receptor beta chains below, sequenced in a study of blood T cell repertoires in COVID-19. Measured with immunoSEQ multiplex PCR; TCRdb has only the in-frame clones, and not every one. The repertoire holds 230,000 or so clones, with 84% as singletons. The specimen was peripheral blood. These receptors all come from a woman aged 40 to 49 who had recovered from COVID-19.

The gene calls are TRBV18 and TRBJ2-4, with D maybe TRBD2 (5 bases). Germline CDR1 is KGHSH and CDR2 is LQKENI. Trimming cost V 3 bases and J 1 base, with 19 bases left between them. This CDR3 is built from 18 residues. The CDR3 loop is CASSPPNVLVAAKNIQYF. The DNA of the CDR3 is TGTGCCAGCTCACCCCCAAATGTTTTGGTAGCGGCCAAAAACATTCAGTACTTC.

CDR3 sequence (DNA): TGTGCCAGCAGCCCGGGACTAATTCGAGAGACCCAGTACTTC. This encodes CASSPGLIRETQYF. V gene TRBV9 combines with J gene TRBJ2-5; 7 nucleotides line up with TRBD2. Germline V gene data show CDR1 as SGDLS and CDR2 as YYNGEE. The V and J ends lost 4 bases and 4 bases, in that order; junction bases with no gene match: 7. The CDR3 totals 14 residues.

The gene calls are TRBV5-1 and TRBJ2-3; unclear D gene. The CDR3 consists of 11 residues. The germline V gene has CDR1 SGHRS and CDR2 YFSETQ. Trimming pared 4 bases from V and 3 bases from J, leaving 3 bases between. The DNA for the CDR3 is TGCGCCAGCAGCCGTACAGATACGCAGTATTTT. This translates into CASSRTDTQYF.